This TCR beta chain was recorded in a study of graft-versus-host responses after intestinal transplantation. Overall study findings and caveats: Declines in HvG clones occurring early post-transplant were associated with peak circulating GvH clone levels.

This CDR3 comprises 16 residues. Per germline, CDR1 MDHEN and CDR2 SYDVKM. Trimming took 6 bases from V and 5 from J, leaving 22 bases between them. The protocol was immunoSEQ multiplex PCR, while the TCRdb copy is restricted to in-frame clones and leaves out a portion. This table has 89,000 or so clones, 82% appearing once. About this clone itself: Its specificity is unknown.

This TCR was recovered from a human donor who received an intestinal transplant. The V and J genes are TRBV28 and TRBJ2-5; TRBD2 is a possible D gene (6 bases). The sample in question was unstimulated CD4+ T cells sorted from spleen or lymph node cells, obtained before intestinal transplant. In nucleotides, the CDR3 is TGTGCCAGCAGACCCTCCGGGCGGGGCATAATCGAGACCCAGTACTTC. This encodes CASRPSGRGIIETQYF.